This T cell receptor (beta chain) was captured in a study of cytomegalovirus exposure and HLA in healthy donors. Whole-study context: For the roughly 370 genotyped donors, over 80% fell within the Caucasian-associated ancestry cluster.

PCR employed 60 Vbeta and 13 Jbeta primers. Sequenced by immunoSEQ multiplex PCR; TCRdb stores in-frame clones only, minus some. The table records a few hundred thousand clones, approximately 91% of them present only once. Germline CDR1 reads MNHEY; CDR2 reads SMNVEV (reference sequence). With V trimmed by 4 bases and J by 3 bases, 9 bases remained unmatched. This CDR3 has 18 amino acids. Sequenced sample: PBMCs. V is TRBV27 and J is TRBJ2-7; TRBD2 matches at 16 bases. The receptor's source is a girl aged 2 to 9 in good health and CMV-seronegative. CDR3 in DNA: TGTGCCAGCAGTTCCCTGGGACTAGCGGGGGGGCCCGGCTACGAGCAGTACTTC. Its protein product is CASSSLGLAGGPGYEQYF.